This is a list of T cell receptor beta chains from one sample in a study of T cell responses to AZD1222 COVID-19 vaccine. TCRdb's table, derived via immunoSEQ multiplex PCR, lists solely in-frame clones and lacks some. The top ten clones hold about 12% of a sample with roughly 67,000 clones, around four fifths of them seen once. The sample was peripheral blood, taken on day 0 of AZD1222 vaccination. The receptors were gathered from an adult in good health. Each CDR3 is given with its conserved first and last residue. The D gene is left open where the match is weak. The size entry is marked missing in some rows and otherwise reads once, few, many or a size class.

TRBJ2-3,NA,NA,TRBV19,TGTGCCAGTAGTTCTGGTGGAGGGATTGCAGATACGCAGTATTTT,CASSSGGGIADTQYF
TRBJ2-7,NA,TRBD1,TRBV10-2,TGCGCCAGCAATCGCGACAGGGCCTACGAGCAGTACTTC,CASNRDRAYEQYF
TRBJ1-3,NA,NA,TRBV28,TGTGCCAGCAGAAAGGGAGCACAGACTGGAAACACCATATATTTT,CASRKGAQTGNTIYF
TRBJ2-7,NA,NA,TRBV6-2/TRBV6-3,TGTGCCAGCAGTTACTCGGAACGCTCCTACGAGCAGTACTTC,CASSYSERSYEQYF
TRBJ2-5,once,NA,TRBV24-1,TGTGCCACCAGTGATTCTAGGGAGACCCAGTACTTC,CATSDSRETQYF
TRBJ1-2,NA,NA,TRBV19,TGTGCCAGTAGTCTCTGGGGCGGGAATGGCTACACCTTC,CASSLWGGNGYTF
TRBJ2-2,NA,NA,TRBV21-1,TGTGCCAGCAGCAAAGTTCTTGCCACCGGGGAGCTGTTTTTT,CASSKVLATGELFF
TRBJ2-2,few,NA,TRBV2,TGTGCCAGCAGTGAACTGGCGGGGGCGGGCACCGGGGAGCTGTTTTTT,CASSELAGAGTGELFF
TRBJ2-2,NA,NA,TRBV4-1,TGCGCCAGCAGCCAAGGTCTACGTAGGACCGGGGAGCTGTTTTTT,CASSQGLRRTGELFF
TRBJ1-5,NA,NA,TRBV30,TGTGCCTGGAGTTGGAGGGGAAAGGCGGGCCAGCCCCAGCATTTT,CAWSWRGKAGQPQHF
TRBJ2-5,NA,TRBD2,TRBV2,TGTGCCAGCAGTACTATAGCGGGCGGGGAGACCCAGTACTTC,CASSTIAGGETQYF
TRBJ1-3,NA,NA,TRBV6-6,TGTGCCAGCAGCAGCCGGGGAGGCGGAAACACCATATATTTT,CASSSRGGGNTIYF
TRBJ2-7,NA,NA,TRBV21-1,TGTGCCAGCAGCAGTGGCGAGCAGTACTTC,CASSSGEQYF
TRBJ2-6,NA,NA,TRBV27,TGTGCCAGCAGTTTCGGTCAACGGACCGGGGCCAACGTCCTGACTTTC,CASSFGQRTGANVLTF
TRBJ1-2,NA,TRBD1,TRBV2,TGTGCCAGCAGTGAAATGGGACAGGGGCGAGGCTACACCTTC,CASSEMGQGRGYTF
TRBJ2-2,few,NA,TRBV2,TGTGCCAGCCTCAAGGGACGGGGGCCGTGGTACACCGGGGAGCTGTTTTTT,CASLKGRGPWYTGELFF
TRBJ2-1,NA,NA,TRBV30,TGTGCCTGGCTATCGCAGGAACATGAGCAGTTCTTC,CAWLSQEHEQFF
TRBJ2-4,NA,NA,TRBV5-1,TGCGCCAGCAGCTTGGCGGAGAGTCTAGCCAAAAACATTCAGTACTTC,CASSLAESLAKNIQYF
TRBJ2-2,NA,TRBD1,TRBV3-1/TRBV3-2,TGTGCCAGCAGAACCGGGACAGAAAGCACCGGGGAGCTGTTTTTT,CASRTGTESTGELFF
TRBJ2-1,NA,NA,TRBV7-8,TGTGCCAGCAGCTTAAGATTCTACAATGAGCAGTTCTTC,CASSLRFYNEQFF
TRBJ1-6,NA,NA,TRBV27,TGTGCCAGCGTATGGAGCTCCTATAATTCACCCCTCCACTTT,CASVWSSYNSPLHF
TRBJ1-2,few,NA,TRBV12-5,TGTGCTAGTGGTTTGGTACGATGGGGGCAGGGAGGATGGGCTAACTATGGCTACACCTTC,CASGLVRWGQGGWANYGYTF
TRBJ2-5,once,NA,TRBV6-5,TGTGCCAGCAAAGATTTTCCTAGCCAGTACTTC,CASKDFPSQYF
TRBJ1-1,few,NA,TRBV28,TGTGCCAGCAGTTTCATGACGGTGAACACTGAAGCTTTCTTT,CASSFMTVNTEAFF
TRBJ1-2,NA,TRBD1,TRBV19,TGTGCCAGTAGTACCCCGCCAGGGGGCATCTATGGCTACACCTTC,CASSTPPGGIYGYTF
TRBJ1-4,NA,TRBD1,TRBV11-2,TGTGCCAGCAGCTCCCAGGGACAGGGGGCAACAGAAAAACTGTTTTTT,CASSSQGQGATEKLFF
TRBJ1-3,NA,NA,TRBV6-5,TGTGCCAGCAGCGCCAGGGACGCCGGAAACACCATATATTTT,CASSARDAGNTIYF
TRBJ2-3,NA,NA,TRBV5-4,TGTGCCAGCAGCCCGCCCGGGGGGACAGCTAGCACAGATACGCAGTATTTT,CASSPPGGTASTDTQYF
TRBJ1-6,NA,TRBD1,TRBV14,TGTGCCAACCCACGAGGGACAGGGTGTAGACCCCTCCACTTT,CANPRGTGCRPLHF
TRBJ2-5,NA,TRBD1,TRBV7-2,TGTGCCAGCGGACAAGGACAGGGTCAGACCCAGTACTTC,CASGQGQGQTQYF
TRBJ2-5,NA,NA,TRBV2,TGTGCCAGCAGTAGTGGCAGGGGGGGGGAGACCCAGTACTTC,CASSSGRGGETQYF